These T cell receptor beta chains were read from a single sample in a study of T-cell reconstitution after alpha-beta-depleted transplantation in children. TCRdb passed the PCR reads through MiXCR, listing each CDR3 protein once. The sample consists of 250,000 to 350,000 distinct CDR3 sequences, 23% of them appearing once. Sequencing was performed on PBMCs, mostly from graft donor cells, taken 180 days after TCRalphabeta/CD19-depleted stem cell transplant. Source of these receptors: a male patient between 5 and 17 years old who had a stem cell transplant for acute lymphoblastic leukemia, so the T cells may come from the graft donor. The CDR3 runs from the conserved cysteine through the conserved F or W. A D gene is named only where the DNA matches it firmly. Clone size is not always given. Where it is, it says once, few, many or a class for expanded clones.

v_call	clone_size	j_call	d_call	cdr3_nt	cdr3_aa
TRBV18	.	TRBJ1-1	.	TGTGCCAGCTCACCAGAGGGGTCTAGCGCTGAAGCTTTCTTT	CASSPEGSSAEAFF
TRBV3-1	.	TRBJ1-5	.	TGTGCCAGCAGCCAAGCATATAGCAATCAGCCCCAGCATTTT	CASSQAYSNQPQHF
TRBV4-1	.	TRBJ2-3	.	TGCGCCAGCAGCCAGAGGACTCCCACAGATACGCAGTATTTT	CASSQRTPTDTQYF
TRBV10-2	.	TRBJ2-3	.	TGCGCCAGCAGTGAGTCCGCGTATACGCAGTATTTT	CASSESAYTQYF
TRBV5-6	.	TRBJ1-2	.	TGTGCCAGCAGCGCGGACAGAATCTATGGCTACACCTTC	CASSADRIYGYTF
TRBV5-5	few	TRBJ2-2	TRBD2	TGTGCCAGCAGCGAATGGGGGCTAGCGGGACTGAAGGGGGAGCTGTTTTTT	CASSEWGLAGLKGELFF
TRBV9	.	TRBJ1-1	TRBD1	TGTGCCAGCAGCGAGGGACAGACGAACACTGAAGCTTTCTTT	CASSEGQTNTEAFF
TRBV29-1	.	TRBJ2-5	TRBD2	TGCAGCGTTCGGTGGGGGGGGCAAGAGACCCAGTACTTC	CSVRWGGQETQYF
TRBV3-1	.	TRBJ2-1	TRBD2	TGTCCCAGCAGCCATAGGGGGCCGAGACTAGCGGTATACAATGAGCAGTTCTTC	CPSSHRGPRLAVYNEQFF
TRBV10-3	few	TRBJ2-7	TRBD2	TGTGCCATCAGTTCGGGGACTAGCAGATCACACGAGCAGTACTTC	CAISSGTSRSHEQYF
TRBV5-1	many	TRBJ1-1	.	TGCGCCAGCAAGTTGGGAAAGCTGAACACTGAAGCTTTCTTT	CASKLGKLNTEAFF
TRBV7-2	.	TRBJ2-1	.	TGTGCCAGCAGCCTGAGCGGAAGTAAGCCGTTCTTC	CASSLSGSKPFF
TRBV7-9	.	TRBJ2-3	.	TGTGCCAGCAGCTTTAGGGGTCACCCCTTCTTCACAGATACGCAGTATTTT	CASSFRGHPFFTDTQYF
TRBV5-1	few	TRBJ2-6	.	TGCGCCAGCAGCTTGGGGCCCAACAGGGCCTCGATGACTTTC	CASSLGPNRASMTF
TRBV5-1	few	TRBJ1-4	.	TGCGCCAGCAGCTTGGGGGGGGCCAATGAAAAACTGTTTTTT	CASSLGGANEKLFF
TRBV4-2	once	TRBJ2-5	TRBD1	TGTGCCAGCAGCCGTCTATTTCTCCGGGACAGGGGGTATCAAGAGACCCAGTACTTC	CASSRLFLRDRGYQETQYF
TRBV7-3	.	TRBJ2-3	.	TGTGCCAGCAGCTTACAGGGACTCACAGATACGCAGTATTTT	CASSLQGLTDTQYF
TRBV5-5	few	TRBJ1-5	.	TGTGCCAGCAGCTTGGGTGGAGGGTGGAATCAGCCCCAGCATTTT	CASSLGGGWNQPQHF
TRBV20-1	many	TRBJ2-3	TRBD2	TGCAGTGCTAGGACTAGCGGGAGTACGCAGTATTTT	CSARTSGSTQYF
TRBV7-9	.	TRBJ1-5	TRBD1	TGTGCCAGCAGCTGGGAGGGTCACAGGGGGTCTAATCAGCCCCAGCATTTT	CASSWEGHRGSNQPQHF
TRBV20-1	.	TRBJ1-3	.	TGCAGTGCTAGAGACGCGGGGGCTTTTTCCGGAAACACCATATATTTT	CSARDAGAFSGNTIYF
TRBV11-2	once	TRBJ2-1	TRBD2	TGTGCCGGCAGCCGCTGGACTAGCGGGAGTAATGAGCAGTTCTTC	CAGSRWTSGSNEQFF
TRBV21-1	few	TRBJ2-3	.	TGTGCCAGCAGCACGGGGCCCCCCAAACTAGCGGGATGGAGCACAGATACGCAGTATTTT	CASSTGPPKLAGWSTDTQYF
TRBV28	.	TRBJ1-4	TRBD1	TGTGCCAGCAGTTTTTCCCGGACAGGGCTGGCCACAGGGGGCTGGGGTGAAAAACTGTTTTTT	CASSFSRTGLATGGWGEKLFF
TRBV11-2	.	TRBJ2-5	.	TGTGCCAGCACCCTTACGGGGCCCCAGTACTTC	CASTLTGPQYF
TRBV12-3/TRBV12-4	few	TRBJ2-7	TRBD1	TGTGCCAGCAGTTTTAGGGGGCGTGAGCAGTACTTC	CASSFRGREQYF
TRBV25-1	once	TRBJ2-5	.	TGTGCCAGCAACGGCCTAAAGGGGACCCAAGAGACCCAGTACTTC	CASNGLKGTQETQYF
TRBV20-1	few	TRBJ1-1	TRBD1	TGCAGTGCTGGAAGGACAGGGGGCCTGAACACTGAAGCTTTCTTT	CSAGRTGGLNTEAFF
TRBV12-3/TRBV12-4	.	TRBJ2-1	TRBD2	TGTGCCAGCAGTTTAGACGGGAGGCACAATGAGCAGTTCTTC	CASSLDGRHNEQFF
TRBV9	few	TRBJ2-7	.	TGTGCCAGCAGCGGAACAGGTCCCTTGAGCCCCTACGAGCAGTACTTC	CASSGTGPLSPYEQYF
TRBV27	many	TRBJ2-5	TRBD1	TGTGCCAGCAGTTCACAGGGGGCCGAGACCCAGTACTTC	CASSSQGAETQYF
TRBV7-2	.	TRBJ1-6	.	TGTGCCAGCAGCTTAGGTGGGCGGGTGTATTCACCCCTCCACTTT	CASSLGGRVYSPLHF
TRBV12-3/TRBV12-4	many	TRBJ2-2	TRBD1	TGTGCCAGCAGCTGGGGACAGCTACCGAACACCGGGGAGCTGTTTTTT	CASSWGQLPNTGELFF
TRBV9	few	TRBJ2-1	TRBD1	TGTGCCAGCAGACGGACAGGGGACAGAGAGCAGTTCTTC	CASRRTGDREQFF
TRBV5-1	few	TRBJ2-6	.	TGCGCCAGCAGCTCGTCCCTAGGAAGGGCTGGGGCCAACGTCCTGACTTTC	CASSSSLGRAGANVLTF
TRBV27	.	TRBJ2-7	.	TGTGCCAGCAGTTTGGTCCGGGACTACGAGCAGTACTTC	CASSLVRDYEQYF
TRBV7-9	few	TRBJ1-1	.	TGTGCCAGCAGCTTACAGGCGAACACTGAAGCTTTCTTT	CASSLQANTEAFF
TRBV4-1	few	TRBJ1-4	.	TGCGCCAGCAGCCAAGGATTTGAAAAACTGTTTTTT	CASSQGFEKLFF
TRBV28	.	TRBJ1-5	TRBD1	TGTGCCAGCAGTCACAGGGGGCCCACCCAACTGCCCCAGCATTTT	CASSHRGPTQLPQHF
TRBV12-3/TRBV12-4	.	TRBJ1-1	TRBD1	TGTGCCAGCAGTCACCACAGGGGGGGCACTGAAGCTTTCTTT	CASSHHRGGTEAFF
TRBV5-1	many	TRBJ1-5	.	TGCGCCAGCAGCGGCGGGCAGGGTGGTCAGCCCCAGCATTTT	CASSGGQGGQPQHF
TRBV4-1	few	TRBJ1-4	.	TGCGCCAGCAGCCCGATCTTGTCGAACCAGGAAAAACTGTTTTTT	CASSPILSNQEKLFF
TRBV2	few	TRBJ1-2	TRBD1	TGTGCCAGCAGGATACAGGGGCCCTATGGCTACACCTTC	CASRIQGPYGYTF
TRBV5-1	many	TRBJ2-3	.	TGTGCCAGCAGTTCGACAGGAGGCACAGATACGCAGTATTTT	CASSSTGGTDTQYF
TRBV6-1	.	TRBJ1-4	.	TGTGCCAGCAGTGAAGTAACAGGCGCAACTAATGAAAAACTGTTTTTT	CASSEVTGATNEKLFF